This T cell receptor beta chain was identified in a study of human T cells and chemical hapten exposure (dated by TCRdb to the early 2020s). Looking at the study overall: Libraries were pooled for sequencing, and variation in per-sample TCR yields was attributed mainly to small differences in library volumes within the pool. This study followed changes in the peripheral blood TCR repertoire in vivo during primary and secondary sensitization of alopecia patients to the hapten diphenylcyclopropenone (DPC). For every blood RNA sample, sequencing covered both the TCR alpha and TCR beta chains. The paper as a whole reports these results and caveats: Repeated subsampling changed both the strength of the expansion versus patch-test correlation and the threshold at which the correlation became significant. The number of TCRs above 1 in 1000 frequency did not change with DPC sensitization; there was no evidence of global repertoire structure alterations.

Libraries were built with RACE. TCRdb records NextSeq 500 as the sequencer. During library preparation, unique molecular identifiers were attached to individual cDNA molecules so that TCRs could be counted in a quantitative, reproducible way. The authors processed their data as follows. Samples had a median of approximately 96,000 TCRs, with a range from about 23,224 to 700,000. V, J and CDR3 annotation of the TCR reads was carried out using the Decombinator software suite. For the PS versus PT1 abundance plots, all samples were subsampled to the same number of TCRs (28,000). TCRs were defined as expanded if absent before sensitization and observed at least eight times at the 2-week time point. The public sequencing data were trimmed at Q25 with fastp and processed into clonotypes with MiXCR by TCRdb, which kept only in-frame beta chains. Every distinct CDR3 protein forms one entry, paired with its most common genes and DNA. The authors' filters were not applied to this entry. Present in this sample are about 130,000 distinct CDR3 sequences, approximately 9.5% of which were seen just once. Of the sample, 1.5% to 2% is held by the ten largest clones.

The sample's time point label is to be understood as: healthy volunteer bleed at 2 weeks. Total RNA was extracted from unfractionated whole blood that had been collected in Tempus Blood RNA tubes. As TCR sequencing controls, roughly five healthy volunteers were used, with blood taken at day 0, 2 weeks and 6 weeks. CDR1 and CDR2 were assigned from the germline V gene as SGHTA and FQGTGA. V ends up 5 bases short and J 9 bases short, with an unmatched junction base count of 6. The CDR3 spans 14 residues, from the cysteine through the phenylalanine. The DNA shown is the 42-base CDR3, in frame from base 1. This clonotype showed up many times. It lacks a known antigen. The record has no base qualities; no much larger clone is one base away.

The chain is assembled from TRBV7-3 and TRBJ2-1; 11 bases in the middle match TRBD2. The sequence derives from a male donor in good health. Some clones in this sample may be carry-over from other donors' samples. The sample comprised whole blood. The nucleotides are TGTGCCAGCAGCACCGCGACTAGCGGGGTTGAGCAGTTCTTC. This is translated as CASSTATSGVEQFF.